The 26 T cell receptor beta chains presented below share a single source sample, sequenced in a study of shared T cell receptors in the human thymus. Method: immunoSEQ multiplex PCR; TCRdb's copy keeps in-frame clones and lacks some. The sample carries fewer than 700,000 clones, roughly 90% recorded once. This same sample was also part of a study on human thymus T cells.

Input material: thymocytes. All receptors come from a boy younger than two with a congenital heart defect.

The genes are TRBV19 and TRBJ2-1; D remains ambiguous. V was shortened by 4 bases and J by 0 bases, with 7 bases between the two germline ends. The CDR3 consists of 14 residues. Germline values: CDR1 LNHDA, CDR2 SQIVND (reference sequence). CDR3 DNA: TGTGCCAGTAGTAGTCCCGGCTCCTACAATGAGCAGTTCTTC. The encoded protein is CASSSPGSYNEQFF.

V is TRBV7-3 and J is TRBJ2-2; 13 nucleotides match TRBD2. Germline V gene sequence: CDR1 SGHTA, CDR2 FQGTGA. V trimming: 5 bases; J trimming: 1 base; junction bases outside the gene matches: 10. The CDR3 consists of 19 residues. This CDR3 is CASSPTGTSGNLNTGELFF. CDR3 bases: TGTGCCAGCAGCCCGACCGGGACTAGCGGGAACCTGAACACCGGGGAGCTGTTTTTT. Supplemented by reference TRBV7-3 and TRBJ2-2, the full variable domain reads GAGVSQTPSNKVTEKGKYVELRCDPISGHTALYWYRQSLGQGPEFLIYFQGTGAADDSGLPNDRFFAVRPEGSVSTLKIQRTERGDSAVYLCASSPTGTSGNLNTGELFFGEGSRLTVL.

The rearrangement joins TRBV5-5 to TRBJ1-4; 9 nucleotides match TRBD1. The junction had 12 bases not matched to a gene; V was cut back by 4 bases and J by 11 bases. The CDR3 consists of 15 residues. Germline V lookup: CDR1 SGHKS, CDR2 YYEKEE (reference sequence). The CDR3 sequence: CASSVSHRGRVKLFF. The DNA for the CDR3 is TGTGCCAGCAGCGTCTCACACAGGGGGCGCGTTAAACTGTTTTTT.

This clone was observed a few times. The rearrangement uses TRBV28 and TRBJ2-5, with a tentative D call TRBD1 (6 bases). This CDR3 comprises 15 residues. Per the germline V gene, CDR1 is MDHEN and CDR2 is SYDVKM. V was trimmed by 2 bases and J by 2 bases, leaving 12 bases between them. In DNA form, the CDR3 reads TGTGCCAGCAGTTTAGCAGGGGCGTCTCAAGAGACCCAGTACTTC. This gives the protein CASSLAGASQETQYF. Full variable domain (outside the CDR3, taken from reference TRBV28 and TRBJ2-5): DVKVTQSSRYLVKRTGEKVFLECVQDMDHENMFWYRQDPGLGLRLIYFSYDVKMKEKGDIPEGYSVSREKKERFSLILESASTNQTSMYLCASSLAGASQETQYFGPGTRLLVL.

The V and J genes are TRBV5-6 and TRBJ1-6; TRBD1 matches 9 bases. Germline CDR1 and CDR2: SGHDT and YYEEEE. The CDR3 runs to 16 residues. V dropped 4 bases and J dropped 7; count of bases not matched to a gene: 9. CDR3 DNA sequence: TGTGCCAGCAGCAACAGGGGGCGCGGGTCGAATTCACCCCTCCACTTT. Translation gives CASSNRGRGSNSPLHF. The variable domain in full, completed from reference TRBV5-6 and TRBJ1-6, reads DAGVTQSPTHLIKTRGQQVTLRCSPKSGHDTVSWYQQALGQGPQFIFQYYEEEERQRGNFPDRFSGHQFPNYSSELNVNALLLGDSALYLCASSNRGRGSNSPLHFGNGTRLTVT.

The rearrangement uses TRBV2 and TRBJ2-7; 7 bases are a match to TRBD1. Germline V lookup: CDR1 SNHLY, CDR2 FYNNEI. V gave up 6 bases and J gave up 4 bases; unmatched junction bases: 6. The CDR3 contains 13 residues. The CDR3 nucleotides read TGTGCCAGCAGGCCCGCGACAGGGTACGAGCAGTACTTC. It yields the protein CASRPATGYEQYF.

The CDR3 loop reads CASSPGQEFVSNQPQHF. DNA of the CDR3: TGTGCCAGTAGCCCGGGACAGGAGTTTGTTAGCAATCAGCCCCAGCATTTT. The V call is TRBV19, the J call TRBJ1-5; 8 nucleotides match TRBD1. The germline V gene has CDR1 LNHDA and CDR2 SQIVND (reference sequence). The CDR3 is made up of 17 amino acids. V shed 6 bases and J 0 bases; nucleotides not matched to a gene: 10.

The V call is TRBV6-6, the J call TRBJ1-1, with D perhaps matching TRBD1 (5 bases). This CDR3 has 16 residues. The germline V gene encodes CDR1 MNHNY and CDR2 SVGAGI (reference sequence). V was pared by 4 bases and J by 2 bases, with 17 bases between. CDR3 bases: TGTGCCAGCAGTTTAACTTCGGACAAATTAAACACTGAAGCTTTCTTT. Its translation: CASSLTSDKLNTEAFF.

Comment on this clone: Different DNA sequences within this sample yield the same CDR3. V is TRBV4-3 and J is TRBJ2-1; maybe TRBD2 (5 bases). The CDR3 loop spans 14 amino acids. V lost 1 base and J lost 7, with 11 bases in between. The V gene's germline CDR1 is LGHNA and CDR2 YSLEER. The CDR3 sequence is CASSQVSRGNEQFF. CDR3 nucleotides: TGCGCCAGCAGCCAAGTGAGTAGAGGGAATGAGCAGTTCTTC.

J is TRBJ2-5 and V is TRBV28, with D tentatively TRBD2 (6 bases). Trimming removed 6 bases at V and 7 bases at J, with 12 bases between. Germline loops: CDR1 MDHEN, CDR2 SYDVKM. The length of the CDR3 is 12 residues. Here the CDR3 reads CASSSDGGTQYF. The CDR3 DNA sequence: TGTGCCAGCAGCAGTGACGGGGGGACCCAGTACTTC.

The chain carries TRBV7-7 and TRBJ2-7, with a weak D call TRBD2 (7 bases). V lost 2 bases and J lost 4, with 18 bases in between. Germline CDR1 is SSHAT and CDR2 is FNYEAQ (reference sequence). CDR3 size: 16 residues. The CDR3 here is CASSLRGERDFYEQYF. The CDR3 region has the DNA TGTGCCAGCAGCTTAAGGGGGGAGCGGGATTTTTACGAGCAGTACTTC.

The rearrangement joins TRBV13 to TRBJ2-1; TRBD2 matches at 10 bases. The germline gives CDR1 PRHDT, CDR2 FYEKMQ (reference sequence). This CDR3 has 15 amino acids. V was clipped by 5 bases and J by 4 bases; unmatched bases: 5. The CDR3 reads CASSPGLAAYNEQFF. CDR3 DNA: TGTGCCAGCAGCCCCGGACTAGCGGCGTACAATGAGCAGTTCTTC.

The chain joins TRBV4-2 to TRBJ2-7; D remains ambiguous. The V end was cut by 3 bases, the J end by 5 bases, with 17 bases between. This CDR3 has 15 residues. CDR1 LGHNA and CDR2 YNFKEQ come from the germline V gene. In nucleotides, the CDR3 is TGTGCCAGCAGCCATGGTCCGGCGCCTCAGGACGAGCAGTACTTC. Protein: CASSHGPAPQDEQYF.

This rearrangement joins TRBV5-1 to TRBJ2-5; tentative D call: TRBD1 (5 bases). Trimming shortened V by 6 bases and J by 5 bases, and 20 bases separated the two germline ends. Per the germline V gene, CDR1 is SGHRS and CDR2 is YFSETQ. The CDR3 contains 15 residues. The chain's CDR3 is CASTLYAPGPETQYF. CDR3 DNA sequence: TGCGCCAGCACTCTATACGCCCCAGGGCCGGAGACCCAGTACTTC.

This chain uses TRBV7-2 with TRBJ1-2, with D possibly matching TRBD1 (6 bases). Deletions cut 5 bases from V and 12 bases from J, with 19 bases between. Germline loops: CDR1 SGHTA, CDR2 FQGNSA. The CDR3 consists of 13 residues. Written as DNA, the CDR3 is TGTGCCAGCAGCCCGGGACAATGGTTCCGTAACACCTTC. Its translation: CASSPGQWFRNTF.

The rearrangement joins TRBV15 to TRBJ2-1; D unclear. Germline loops: CDR1 LNHNV, CDR2 YYDKDF (reference sequence). CDR3 length equals 13 residues. The V gene lost 0 bases and the J gene lost 10 bases, with 10 bases spanning the gap. The CDR3 nucleotides read TGTGCCACCAGCAGAGATACCAGCGTCGAGCAGTTCTTC. Protein sequence: CATSRDTSVEQFF. Based on the CDR3 plus reference TRBV15 and TRBJ2-1, the full variable domain is DAMVIQNPRYQVTQFGKPVTLSCSQTLNHNVMYWYQQKSSQAPKLLFHYYDKDFNNEADTPDNFQSRRPNTSFCFLDIRSPGLGDTAMYLCATSRDTSVEQFFGPGTRLTVL.

This clone was seen a single time. This chain links TRBV7-2 with TRBJ2-7; 12 bases line up with TRBD2. Germline V gives CDR1 SGHTA, CDR2 FQGNSA. The CDR3 contains 14 residues. V was clipped by 4 bases and J by 5 bases; unmatched bases: 3. The CDR3 sequence: CASSSASGGDEQYF. As DNA, the CDR3 is TGTGCCAGCAGCTCGGCTAGCGGGGGGGACGAGCAGTACTTC.

This clone was seen a few times. The genes are TRBV18 and TRBJ2-6, with unresolved D. Germline CDR1 is KGHSH and CDR2 is LQKENI. The CDR3 runs to 17 residues. Trimming left V 3 bases short and J 1 base short, with 13 bases between. This CDR3 is CASSPRQSSSGANVLTF. CDR3 in DNA: TGTGCCAGCTCACCTCGACAAAGTTCGTCTGGGGCCAACGTCCTGACTTTC. Drawing the rest from reference TRBV18 and TRBJ2-6, the complete variable domain is NAGVMQNPRHLVRRRGQEARLRCSPMKGHSHVYWYRQLPEEGLKFMVYLQKENIIDESGMPKERFSAEFPKEGPSILRIQQVVRGDSAAYFCASSPRQSSSGANVLTFGAGSRLTVL.

Only one count was recorded for this clone. V and J are TRBV23-1 and TRBJ1-2, with D tentatively TRBD1 (5 bases). TRBV23-1 is recorded as an ORF, its role being uncertain. V was trimmed by 4 bases and J by 4 bases, leaving 22 bases between them. The CDR3 is made up of 17 amino acids. CDR3 sequence (DNA): TGCGCCAGCAGTCTGGACCAGAACTCCCTCAGGGCCTATGGCTACACCTTC. It is translated as CASSLDQNSLRAYGYTF.

The chain joins TRBV27 to TRBJ2-7, with 13 bases that match TRBD2. With 5 bases clipped from V and 7 bases from J, the junction kept 11 bases outside the gene matches. The CDR3 runs to 16 residues. Looked up from germline, CDR1 is MNHEY and CDR2 is SMNVEV (reference sequence). As DNA, the CDR3 is TGTGCCAGCAGTATACTAGCGGGAGGGAACTCTGGAGAGCAGTACTTC. It codes for CASSILAGGNSGEQYF.

A single count supports this clone. The chain carries TRBV10-1 and TRBJ2-7; 9 nucleotides agree with TRBD1. In germline, CDR1 is WNHNN, CDR2 SYGVQD (reference sequence). With V trimmed by 2 bases and J by 3 bases, 11 bases remained unmatched. The CDR3 loop spans 17 amino acids. CDR3: CASSEPRRGQGIYEQYF. The CDR3 DNA is TGCGCCAGCAGTGAGCCCCGCCGTGGACAGGGGATCTACGAGCAGTACTTC.

The chain is built from TRBV29-1 and TRBJ1-5, with D maybe TRBD1 (6 bases). The CDR3 totals 13 residues. V gave up 6 bases and J gave up 6 bases, with 15 bases separating them. The V gene's germline CDR1 is SQVTM and CDR2 ANQGSEA. The CDR3 nucleotides are TGCAGCGTCGTACAGGGAAATGGTCAGCCCCAGCATTTT. Residues: CSVVQGNGQPQHF. Full variable domain (outside the CDR3, taken from reference TRBV29-1 and TRBJ1-5): SAVISQKPSRDICQRGTSLTIQCQVDSQVTMMFWYRQQPGQSLTLIATANQGSEATYESGFVIDKFPISRPNLTFSTLTVSNMSPEDSSIYLCSVVQGNGQPQHFGDGTRLSIL.

With respect to this clone: The same CDR3 is also encoded by other DNA sequences in this sample. As DNA, the CDR3 is TGTGCCAGCTCACCACCGACGGGCAATGAGCAGTTCTTC. Translated, it gives CASSPPTGNEQFF. J is TRBJ2-1 and V is TRBV18; D unclear. The CDR3 is 13 residues long. V was clipped by 0 bases and J by 6 bases, with 6 bases between them. Germline V gene lookup returns CDR1 KGHSH and CDR2 LQKENI.

The chain is built from TRBV4-3 and TRBJ2-1; D might be TRBD2 (5 bases). This CDR3 comprises 15 residues. Germline CDR1 and CDR2: LGHNA and YSLEER. Trimming pared 4 bases from V and 2 bases from J, leaving 12 bases between. The CDR3 region is CASSPVAGAYNEQFF. DNA for the CDR3: TGCGCCAGCAGCCCCGTTGCCGGGGCCTACAATGAGCAGTTCTTC.

This sequence joins TRBV4-3 and TRBJ2-7, with 9 bases identical to TRBD2. CDR3 size: 15 residues. Germline lookup yields CDR1 LGHNA and CDR2 YSLEER. V lost 1 base, J lost 6 bases, and 7 bases stayed unmatched. CDR3 nucleotide sequence: TGCGCCAGCAGCCAAGTTAGCGGGAGAAGGGTCGAGCAGTACTTC. Translated: CASSQVSGRRVEQYF.

This clone has only one observation. The chain joins TRBV20-1 to TRBJ2-1; 8 bases are shared with TRBD2. The CDR3 is made up of 11 amino acids. V lost 5 bases to trimming and J lost 8 bases; unmatched junction nucleotides: 2. CDR1 and CDR2 (germline): DFQATT, SNEGSKA (reference sequence). CDR3 protein: CSAGTSYEQFF. CDR3 DNA: TGCAGTGCTGGGACTAGTTATGAGCAGTTCTTC.